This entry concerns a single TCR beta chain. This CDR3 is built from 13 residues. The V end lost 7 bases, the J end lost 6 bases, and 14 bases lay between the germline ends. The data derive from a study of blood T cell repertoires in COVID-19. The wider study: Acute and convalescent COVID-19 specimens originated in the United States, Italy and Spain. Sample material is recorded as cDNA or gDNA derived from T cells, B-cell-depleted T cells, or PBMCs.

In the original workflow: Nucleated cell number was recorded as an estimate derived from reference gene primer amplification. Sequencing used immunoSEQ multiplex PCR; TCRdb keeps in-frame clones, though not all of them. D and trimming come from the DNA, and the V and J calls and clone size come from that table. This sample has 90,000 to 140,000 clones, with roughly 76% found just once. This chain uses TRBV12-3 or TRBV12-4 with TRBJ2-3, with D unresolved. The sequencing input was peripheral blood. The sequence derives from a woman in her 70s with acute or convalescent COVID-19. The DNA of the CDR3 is TGTGCCAGCACCTACTTAACCTGGGATACGCAGTATTTT. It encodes CASTYLTWDTQYF.